This record looks at one T cell receptor (beta chain) sequence and its context. As yet, its antigen is unknown. This sample is part of a study of Ad26.COV2.S vaccination and SARS-CoV-2 variants. The treatment was: 15 to 20 received Ad26.COV2.S at low or high dose, single or two shots; about 5 received placebo; per-sample allocation not given. Repertoires come from day 63 after the first vaccine or placebo injection. Trimming took off 0 bases at V and 7 bases at J, with 9 bases between the two ends. Germline V gene lookup returns CDR1 MGHRA and CDR2 YSYEKL. CDR3 size: 13 residues. Using immunoSEQ multiplex PCR, the repertoire was profiled, and TCRdb retains in-frame clones only, with some absent. This table holds fewer than 400,000 clones, 86% found once. The study, taken as a whole, reports: Vaccine and placebo recipients had similar non-spike TCR breadth. Once vaccination had occurred, spike-specific CD8+ and CD4+ T cell responses reportedly showed substantial breadth.

This sequence was found in a person between 18 and 65 years old who received the Ad26.COV2.S COVID-19 vaccine or a placebo. The chain has TRBV4-1 and TRBJ2-5; D is possibly TRBD2 (6 bases). The sequences come from peripheral blood, collected in a trial of Ad26.COV2.S vaccine versus placebo. The CDR3 protein is CASSQDRGRTQYF. CDR3 bases: TGCGCCAGCAGCCAAGACCGGGGGAGGACCCAGTACTTC.